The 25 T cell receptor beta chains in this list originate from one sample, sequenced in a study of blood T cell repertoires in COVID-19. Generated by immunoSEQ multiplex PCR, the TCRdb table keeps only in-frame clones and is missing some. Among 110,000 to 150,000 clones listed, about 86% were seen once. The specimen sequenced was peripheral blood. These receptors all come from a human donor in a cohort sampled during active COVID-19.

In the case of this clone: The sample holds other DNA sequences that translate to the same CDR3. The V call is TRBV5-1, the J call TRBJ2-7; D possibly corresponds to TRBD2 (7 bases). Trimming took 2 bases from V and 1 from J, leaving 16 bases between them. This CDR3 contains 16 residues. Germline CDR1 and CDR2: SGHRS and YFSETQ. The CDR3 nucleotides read TGCGCCAGCAGCTTTACCGGGGGCGGGGGTTCCTACGAGCAGTACTTC. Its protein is CASSFTGGGGSYEQYF.

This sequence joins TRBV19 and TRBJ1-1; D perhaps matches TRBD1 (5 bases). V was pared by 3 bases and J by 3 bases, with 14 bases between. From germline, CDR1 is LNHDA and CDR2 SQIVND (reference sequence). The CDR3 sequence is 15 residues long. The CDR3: CASSITGMRYTEAFF. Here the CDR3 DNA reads TGTGCCAGTAGTATTACAGGTATGCGGTACACTGAAGCTTTCTTT.

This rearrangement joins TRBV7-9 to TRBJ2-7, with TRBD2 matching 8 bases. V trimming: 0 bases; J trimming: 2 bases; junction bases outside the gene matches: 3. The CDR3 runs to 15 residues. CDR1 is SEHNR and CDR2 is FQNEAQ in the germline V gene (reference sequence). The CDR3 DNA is TGTGCCAGCAGCTTAGCGATCGGGAGGGCCTACGAGCAGTACTTC. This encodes CASSLAIGRAYEQYF.

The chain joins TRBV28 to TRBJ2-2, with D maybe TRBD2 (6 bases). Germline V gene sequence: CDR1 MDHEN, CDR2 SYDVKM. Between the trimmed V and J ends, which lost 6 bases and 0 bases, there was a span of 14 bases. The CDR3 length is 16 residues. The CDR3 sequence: CASRVAGTTNTGELFF. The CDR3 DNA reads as TGTGCCAGCAGGGTCGCGGGGACGACGAACACCGGGGAGCTGTTTTTT.

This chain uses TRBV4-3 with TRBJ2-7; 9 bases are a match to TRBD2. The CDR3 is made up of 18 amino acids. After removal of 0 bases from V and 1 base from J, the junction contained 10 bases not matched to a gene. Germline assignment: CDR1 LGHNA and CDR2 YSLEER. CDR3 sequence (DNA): TGCGCCAGCAGCCAAGATCGGTCTAGCGGGATTCTATCCTACGAGCAGTACTTC. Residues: CASSQDRSSGILSYEQYF.

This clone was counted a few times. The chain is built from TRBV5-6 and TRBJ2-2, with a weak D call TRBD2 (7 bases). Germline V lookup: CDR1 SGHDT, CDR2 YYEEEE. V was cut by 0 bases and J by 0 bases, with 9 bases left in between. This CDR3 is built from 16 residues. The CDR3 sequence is CASSLVGGANTGELFF. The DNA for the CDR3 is TGTGCCAGCAGCTTGGTAGGGGGGGCGAACACCGGGGAGCTGTTTTTT.

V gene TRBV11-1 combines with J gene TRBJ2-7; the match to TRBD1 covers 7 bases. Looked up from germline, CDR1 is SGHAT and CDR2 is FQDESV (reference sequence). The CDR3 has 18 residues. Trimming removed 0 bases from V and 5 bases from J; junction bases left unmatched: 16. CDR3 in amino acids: CASSLALQTGFLPHEQYF. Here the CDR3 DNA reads TGTGCCAGCAGCTTAGCGCTGCAGACAGGGTTCTTACCCCACGAGCAGTACTTC.

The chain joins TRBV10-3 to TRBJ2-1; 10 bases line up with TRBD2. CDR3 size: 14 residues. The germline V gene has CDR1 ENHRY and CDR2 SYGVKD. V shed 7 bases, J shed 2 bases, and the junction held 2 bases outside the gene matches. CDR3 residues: CAIKREGAYNEQFF. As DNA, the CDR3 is TGTGCCATCAAGCGGGAGGGAGCCTACAATGAGCAGTTCTTC.

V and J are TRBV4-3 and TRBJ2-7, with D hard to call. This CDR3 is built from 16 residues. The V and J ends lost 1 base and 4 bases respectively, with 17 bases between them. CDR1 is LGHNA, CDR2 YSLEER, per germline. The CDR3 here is CASSQGVPFTEYEQYF. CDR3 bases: TGCGCCAGCAGCCAAGGAGTCCCCTTCACTGAGTACGAGCAGTACTTC.

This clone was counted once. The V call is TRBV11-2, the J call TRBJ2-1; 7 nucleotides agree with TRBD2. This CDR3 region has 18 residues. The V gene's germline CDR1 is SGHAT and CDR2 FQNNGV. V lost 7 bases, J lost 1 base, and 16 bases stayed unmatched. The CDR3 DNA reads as TGTGCCAGCACCACCCGGTGGTCTGGCGGGAGTTCCTACAATGAGCAGTTCTTC. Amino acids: CASTTRWSGGSSYNEQFF. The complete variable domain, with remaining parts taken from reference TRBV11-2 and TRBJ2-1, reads EAGVAQSPRYKIIEKRQSVAFWCNPISGHATLYWYQQILGQGPKLLIQFQNNGVVDDSQLPKDRFSAERLKGVDSTLKIQPAKLEDSAVYLCASTTRWSGGSSYNEQFFGPGTRLTVL.

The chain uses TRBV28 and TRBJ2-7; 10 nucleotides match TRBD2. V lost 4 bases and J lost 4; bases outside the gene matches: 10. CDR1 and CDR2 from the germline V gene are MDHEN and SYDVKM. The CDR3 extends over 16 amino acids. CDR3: CASSYPSSGSGYEQYF. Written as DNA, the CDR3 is TGTGCCAGCAGTTACCCTTCTAGCGGGAGCGGATACGAGCAGTACTTC.

CDR3 amino acids: CASTGAADREKLFF. The CDR3 DNA reads as TGTGCCAGCACCGGGGCCGCTGACAGGGAAAAACTGTTTTTT. This chain connects TRBV2 to TRBJ1-4; D possibly corresponds to TRBD1 (6 bases). The CDR3 is 14 residues long. Per the germline V gene, CDR1 is SNHLY and CDR2 is FYNNEI. V was cut by 7 bases and J by 8 bases, with 17 bases left in between.

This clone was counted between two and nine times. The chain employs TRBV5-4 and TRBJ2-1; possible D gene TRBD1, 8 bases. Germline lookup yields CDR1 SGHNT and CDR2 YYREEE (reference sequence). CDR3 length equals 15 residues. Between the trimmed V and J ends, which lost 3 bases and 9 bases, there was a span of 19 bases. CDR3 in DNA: TGTGCCAGCAGCTCACAGGGGGGGCCAGGAGGTGAGCAGTTCTTC. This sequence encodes CASSSQGGPGGEQFF.

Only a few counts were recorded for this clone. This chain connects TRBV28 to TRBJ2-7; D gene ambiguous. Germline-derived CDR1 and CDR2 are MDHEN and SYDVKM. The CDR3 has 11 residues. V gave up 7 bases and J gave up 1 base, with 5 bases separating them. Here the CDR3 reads CASTRSYEQYF. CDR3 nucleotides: TGTGCCAGCACTCGTTCCTACGAGCAGTACTTC.

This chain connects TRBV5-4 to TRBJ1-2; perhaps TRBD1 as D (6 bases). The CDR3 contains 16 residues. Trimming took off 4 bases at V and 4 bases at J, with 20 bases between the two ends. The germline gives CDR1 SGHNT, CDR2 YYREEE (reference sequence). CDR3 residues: CASSPPQGDRSYGYTF. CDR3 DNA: TGTGCCAGCAGCCCCCCACAGGGTGACCGTTCCTATGGCTACACCTTC.

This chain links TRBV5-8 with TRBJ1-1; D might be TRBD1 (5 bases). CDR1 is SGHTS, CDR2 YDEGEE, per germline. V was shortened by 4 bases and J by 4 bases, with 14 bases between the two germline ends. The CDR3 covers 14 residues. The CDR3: CASSRRQGGTEAFF. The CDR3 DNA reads TGTGCCAGCAGCCGCCGGCAGGGTGGCACTGAAGCTTTCTTT.

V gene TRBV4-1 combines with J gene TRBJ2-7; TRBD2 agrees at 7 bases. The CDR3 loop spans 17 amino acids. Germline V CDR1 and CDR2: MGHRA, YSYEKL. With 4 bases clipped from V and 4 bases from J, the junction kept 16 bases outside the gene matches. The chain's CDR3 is CASSLAGLTGDRYEQYF. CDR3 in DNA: TGCGCCAGCAGCCTAGCGGGTCTGACGGGAGATAGGTACGAGCAGTACTTC.

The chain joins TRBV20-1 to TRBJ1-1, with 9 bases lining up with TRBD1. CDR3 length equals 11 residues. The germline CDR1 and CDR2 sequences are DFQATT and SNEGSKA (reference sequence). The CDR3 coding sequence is TGCAGCCCCAGGACAGGGGCTGAAGCTTTCTTT. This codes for CSPRTGAEAFF.

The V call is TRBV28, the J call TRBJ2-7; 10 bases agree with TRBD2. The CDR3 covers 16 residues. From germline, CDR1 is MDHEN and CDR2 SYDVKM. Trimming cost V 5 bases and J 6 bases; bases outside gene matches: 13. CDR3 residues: CASSPRGSGRTGEQYF. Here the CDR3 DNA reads TGTGCCAGCAGTCCCCGAGGTAGCGGGAGGACGGGCGAGCAGTACTTC. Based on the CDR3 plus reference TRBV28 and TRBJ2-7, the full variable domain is DVKVTQSSRYLVKRTGEKVFLECVQDMDHENMFWYRQDPGLGLRLIYFSYDVKMKEKGDIPEGYSVSREKKERFSLILESASTNQTSMYLCASSPRGSGRTGEQYFGPGTRLTVT.

CDR3 in amino acids: CASSELRQGIPNYGYTF. The CDR3 bases are TGTGCCAGCAGTGAACTAAGACAGGGAATACCTAACTATGGCTACACCTTC. The rearrangement joins TRBV2 to TRBJ1-2; 7 nucleotides align to TRBD1. Trimming at V came to 2 bases and at J to 0 bases, leaving 9 bases not matched to a gene. CDR3 size: 17 residues. CDR1 and CDR2 (germline): SNHLY, FYNNEI.

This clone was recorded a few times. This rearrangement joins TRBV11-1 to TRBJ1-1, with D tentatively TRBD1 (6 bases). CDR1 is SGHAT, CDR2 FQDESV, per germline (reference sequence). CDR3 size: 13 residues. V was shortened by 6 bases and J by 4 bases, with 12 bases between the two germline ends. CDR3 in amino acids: CASRNRATTEAFF. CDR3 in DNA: TGTGCCAGCAGGAACAGGGCCACCACTGAAGCTTTCTTT.

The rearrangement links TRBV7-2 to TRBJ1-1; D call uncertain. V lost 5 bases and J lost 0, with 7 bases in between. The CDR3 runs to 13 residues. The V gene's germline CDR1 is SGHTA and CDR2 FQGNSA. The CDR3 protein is CASSETLNTEAFF. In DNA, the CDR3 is TGTGCCAGCAGCGAGACACTGAACACTGAAGCTTTCTTT.

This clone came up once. DNA for the CDR3: TGTGCCAGCAGCTTATATAGGGGATCCTACGAGCAGTACTTC. Encoded protein: CASSLYRGSYEQYF. The gene calls are TRBV7-2 and TRBJ2-7; D is perhaps TRBD1 (5 bases). V lost 2 bases to trimming and J lost 1 base, with 9 bases between them. Per germline, CDR1 SGHTA and CDR2 FQGNSA. The CDR3 runs to 14 residues.

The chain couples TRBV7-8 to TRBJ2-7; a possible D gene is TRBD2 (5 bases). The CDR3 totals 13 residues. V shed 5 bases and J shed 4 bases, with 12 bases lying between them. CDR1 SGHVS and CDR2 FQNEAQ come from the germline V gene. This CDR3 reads CASSPRGAYEQYF. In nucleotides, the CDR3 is TGTGCCAGCAGCCCCCGGGGAGCGTACGAGCAGTACTTC.

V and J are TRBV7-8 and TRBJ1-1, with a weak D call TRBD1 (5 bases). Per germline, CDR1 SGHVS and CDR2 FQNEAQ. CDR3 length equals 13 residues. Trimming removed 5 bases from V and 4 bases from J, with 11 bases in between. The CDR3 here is CASSHAGGTEAFF. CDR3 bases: TGTGCCAGCAGCCACGCCGGGGGCACTGAAGCTTTCTTT.